This T cell receptor (beta chain) was profiled in a study of control samples from healthy donors and cancer patients. Germline-derived CDR1 and CDR2 are KGHSH and LQKENI. V shed 5 bases and J shed 3 bases, with 20 bases lying between them. The CDR3 extends over 16 amino acids. Measured with immunoSEQ multiplex PCR; TCRdb has only the in-frame clones, and not every one. Of 100,000 to 150,000 clones listed, roughly 92% are singletons. The V gene is TRBV18, the J gene TRBJ2-7; D unresolved. Sequencing input: blood. The TCR comes from a young man in good health. The CDR3 DNA sequence: TGTGCCAGCTCAAGTCCCGGGCCGATTAGGGACTACGAGCAGTACTTC. Encoded protein: CASSSPGPIRDYEQYF.